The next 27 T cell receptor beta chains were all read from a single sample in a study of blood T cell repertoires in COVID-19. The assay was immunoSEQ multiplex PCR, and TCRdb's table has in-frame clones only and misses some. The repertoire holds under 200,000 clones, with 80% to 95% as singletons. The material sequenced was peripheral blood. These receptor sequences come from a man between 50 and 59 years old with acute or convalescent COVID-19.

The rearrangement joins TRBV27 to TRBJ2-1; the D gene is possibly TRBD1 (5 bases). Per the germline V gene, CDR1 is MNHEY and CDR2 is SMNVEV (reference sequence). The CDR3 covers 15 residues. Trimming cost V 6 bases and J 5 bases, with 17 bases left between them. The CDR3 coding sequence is TGTGCCAGCAGATTACGAGCTCTAGGGGACAATGAGCAGTTCTTC. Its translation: CASRLRALGDNEQFF.

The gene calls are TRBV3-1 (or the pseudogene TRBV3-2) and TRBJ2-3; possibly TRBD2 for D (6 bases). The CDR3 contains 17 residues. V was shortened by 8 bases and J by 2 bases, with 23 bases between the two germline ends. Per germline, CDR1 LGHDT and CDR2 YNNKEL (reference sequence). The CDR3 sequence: CASVNPPMEGVTDTQYF. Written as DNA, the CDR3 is TGTGCCAGCGTTAACCCCCCAATGGAGGGCGTCACAGATACGCAGTATTTT.

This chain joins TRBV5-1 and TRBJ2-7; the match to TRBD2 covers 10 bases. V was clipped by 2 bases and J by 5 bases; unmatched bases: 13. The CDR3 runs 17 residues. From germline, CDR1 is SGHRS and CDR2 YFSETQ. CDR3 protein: CASSFGTSGRAFNEQYF. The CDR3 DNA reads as TGCGCCAGCAGCTTCGGGACAAGCGGGAGGGCCTTCAACGAGCAGTACTTC.

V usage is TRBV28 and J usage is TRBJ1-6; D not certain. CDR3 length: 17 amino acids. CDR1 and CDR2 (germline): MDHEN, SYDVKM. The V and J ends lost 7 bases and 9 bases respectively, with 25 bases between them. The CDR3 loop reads CASTTVPTPRWSSPLHF. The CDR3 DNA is TGTGCCAGCACCACCGTTCCGACCCCCCGGTGGAGTTCACCCCTCCACTTT.

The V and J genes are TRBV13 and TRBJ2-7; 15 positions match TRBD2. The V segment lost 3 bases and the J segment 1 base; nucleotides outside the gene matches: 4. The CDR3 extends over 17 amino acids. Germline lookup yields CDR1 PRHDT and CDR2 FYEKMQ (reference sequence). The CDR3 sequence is CASSLGLAGGPSYEQYF. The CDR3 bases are TGTGCCAGCAGCTTGGGACTAGCGGGAGGCCCTTCCTACGAGCAGTACTTC.

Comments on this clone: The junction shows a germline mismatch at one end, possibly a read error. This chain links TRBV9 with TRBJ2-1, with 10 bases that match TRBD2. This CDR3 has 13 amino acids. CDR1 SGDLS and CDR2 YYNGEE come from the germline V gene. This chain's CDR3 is CASSVGVAGGPLF. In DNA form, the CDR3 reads TGTGCCAGCAGCGTAGGGGTAGCGGGGGGCCCCCTCTTC. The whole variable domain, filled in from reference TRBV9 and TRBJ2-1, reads DSGVTQTPKHLITATGQRVTLRCSPRSGDLSVYWYQQSLDQGLQFLIQYYNGEERAKGNILERFSAQQFPDLHSELNLSSLELGDSALYFCASSVGVAGGPLFGPGTRLTVL.

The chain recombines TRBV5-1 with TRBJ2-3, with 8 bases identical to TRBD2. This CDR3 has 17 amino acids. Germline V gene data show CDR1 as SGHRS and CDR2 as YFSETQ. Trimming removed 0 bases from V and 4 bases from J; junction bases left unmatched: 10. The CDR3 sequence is CASSLVYPGGPADTQYF. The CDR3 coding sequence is TGCGCCAGCAGCTTGGTATATCCGGGAGGGCCCGCAGATACGCAGTATTTT.

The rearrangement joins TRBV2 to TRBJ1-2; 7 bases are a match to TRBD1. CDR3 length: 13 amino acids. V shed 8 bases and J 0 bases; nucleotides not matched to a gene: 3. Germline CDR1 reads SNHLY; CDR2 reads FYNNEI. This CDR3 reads CASPGGPNYGYTF. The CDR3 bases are TGTGCCAGCCCAGGGGGACCTAACTATGGCTACACCTTC.

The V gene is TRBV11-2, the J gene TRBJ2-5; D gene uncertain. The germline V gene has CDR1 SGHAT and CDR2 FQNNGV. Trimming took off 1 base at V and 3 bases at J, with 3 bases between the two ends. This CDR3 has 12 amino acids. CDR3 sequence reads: CASSLAEETQYF. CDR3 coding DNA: TGTGCCAGCAGCTTAGCGGAAGAGACCCAGTACTTC. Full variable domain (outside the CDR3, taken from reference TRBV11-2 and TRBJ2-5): EAGVAQSPRYKIIEKRQSVAFWCNPISGHATLYWYQQILGQGPKLLIQFQNNGVVDDSQLPKDRFSAERLKGVDSTLKIQPAKLEDSAVYLCASSLAEETQYFGPGTRLLVL.

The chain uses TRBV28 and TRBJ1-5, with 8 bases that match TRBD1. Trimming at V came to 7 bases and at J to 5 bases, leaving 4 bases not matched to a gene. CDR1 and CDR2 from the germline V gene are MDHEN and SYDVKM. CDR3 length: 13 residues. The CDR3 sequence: CASIQGGYQPQHF. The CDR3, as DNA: TGTGCCAGCATACAGGGGGGCTATCAGCCCCAGCATTTT.

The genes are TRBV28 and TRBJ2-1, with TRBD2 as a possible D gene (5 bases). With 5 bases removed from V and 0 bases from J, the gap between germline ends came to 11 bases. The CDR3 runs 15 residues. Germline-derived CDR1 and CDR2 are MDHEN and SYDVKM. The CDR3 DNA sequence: TGTGCCAGCAGTCTACCGGACTTCTCCTACAATGAGCAGTTCTTC. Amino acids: CASSLPDFSYNEQFF.

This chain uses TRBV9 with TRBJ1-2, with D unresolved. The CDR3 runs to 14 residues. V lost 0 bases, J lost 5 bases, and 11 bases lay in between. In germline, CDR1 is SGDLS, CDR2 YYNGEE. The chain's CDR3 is CASSVDGLGYGYTF. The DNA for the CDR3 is TGTGCCAGCAGCGTAGACGGACTGGGGTATGGCTACACCTTC.

In nucleotides, the CDR3 is TGTGCCAGCAGCTTGCCCCTGACAGGGACCACCGGGGAGCTGTTTTTT. Its protein is CASSLPLTGTTGELFF. This chain uses TRBV5-4 with TRBJ2-2; the match to TRBD1 covers 7 bases. The germline CDR1 and CDR2 sequences are SGHNT and YYREEE (reference sequence). The CDR3 spans 16 residues. V lost 1 base, J lost 4 bases, and 7 bases stayed unmatched. Drawing the rest from reference TRBV5-4 and TRBJ2-2, the complete variable domain is ETGVTQSPTHLIKTRGQQVTLRCSSQSGHNTVSWYQQALGQGPQFIFQYYREEENGRGNFPPRFSGLQFPNYSSELNVNALELDDSALYLCASSLPLTGTTGELFFGEGSRLTVL.

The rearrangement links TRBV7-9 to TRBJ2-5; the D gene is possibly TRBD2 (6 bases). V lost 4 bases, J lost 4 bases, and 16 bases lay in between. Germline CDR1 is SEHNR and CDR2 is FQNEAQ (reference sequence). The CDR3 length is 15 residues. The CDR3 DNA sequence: TGTGCCAGCAGCTCGACCGGCTACGGGGGAGAGACCCAGTACTTC. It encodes CASSSTGYGGETQYF.

The CDR3 DNA reads TGCAGTGCTAGTGGGCAGGGGGGCTATGGCTACACCTTC. This sequence encodes CSASGQGGYGYTF. This chain connects TRBV20-1 to TRBJ1-2; 7 bases are shared with TRBD1. CDR1 is DFQATT and CDR2 is SNEGSKA in the germline V gene (reference sequence). The CDR3 consists of 13 residues. The J segment lost 4 bases and the V segment lost 3 bases, leaving 5 bases of the junction unmatched.

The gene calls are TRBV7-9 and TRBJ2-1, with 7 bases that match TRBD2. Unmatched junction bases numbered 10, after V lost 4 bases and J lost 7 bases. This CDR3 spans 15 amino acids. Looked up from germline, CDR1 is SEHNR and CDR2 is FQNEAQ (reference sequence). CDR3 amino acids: CASSSRAGYSNEQFF. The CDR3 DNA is TGTGCCAGCAGCTCACGAGCGGGGTACTCAAATGAGCAGTTCTTC.

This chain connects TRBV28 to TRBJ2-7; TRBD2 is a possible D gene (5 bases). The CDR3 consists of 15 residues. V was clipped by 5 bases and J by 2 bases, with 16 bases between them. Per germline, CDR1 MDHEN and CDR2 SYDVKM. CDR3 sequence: CASSPGSLGTYEQYF. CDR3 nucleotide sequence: TGTGCCAGCAGTCCGGGGAGCCTCGGGACCTACGAGCAGTACTTC. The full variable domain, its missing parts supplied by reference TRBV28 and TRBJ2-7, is DVKVTQSSRYLVKRTGEKVFLECVQDMDHENMFWYRQDPGLGLRLIYFSYDVKMKEKGDIPEGYSVSREKKERFSLILESASTNQTSMYLCASSPGSLGTYEQYFGPGTRLTVT.

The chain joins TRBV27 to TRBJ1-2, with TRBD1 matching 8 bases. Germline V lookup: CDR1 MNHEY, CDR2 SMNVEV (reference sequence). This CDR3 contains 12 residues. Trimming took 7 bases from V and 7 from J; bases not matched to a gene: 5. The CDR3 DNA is TGTGCCAGCATGGACAGGGTCGGTGGCTACACCTTC. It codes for CASMDRVGGYTF.

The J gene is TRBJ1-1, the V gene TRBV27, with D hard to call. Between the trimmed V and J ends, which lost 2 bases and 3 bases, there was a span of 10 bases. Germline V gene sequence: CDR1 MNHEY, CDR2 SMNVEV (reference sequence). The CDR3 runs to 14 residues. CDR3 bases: TGTGCCAGCAGTTTACTGGACGGGGACACTGAAGCTTTCTTT. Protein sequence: CASSLLDGDTEAFF.

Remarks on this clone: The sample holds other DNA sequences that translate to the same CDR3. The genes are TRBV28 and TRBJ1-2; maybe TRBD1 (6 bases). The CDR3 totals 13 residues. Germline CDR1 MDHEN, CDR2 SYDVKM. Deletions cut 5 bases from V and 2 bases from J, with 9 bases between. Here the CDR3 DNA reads TGTGCCAGCAGTCCAGGACAGAACTATGGCTACACCTTC. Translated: CASSPGQNYGYTF.

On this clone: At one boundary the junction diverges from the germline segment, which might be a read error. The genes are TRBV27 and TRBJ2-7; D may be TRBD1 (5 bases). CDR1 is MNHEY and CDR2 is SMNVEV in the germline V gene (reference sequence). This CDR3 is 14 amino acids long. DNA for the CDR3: TGTGCCAGCAGCCTCCTAGGGCAGGGTGACGAGCGGTACTTC. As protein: CASSLLGQGDERYF.

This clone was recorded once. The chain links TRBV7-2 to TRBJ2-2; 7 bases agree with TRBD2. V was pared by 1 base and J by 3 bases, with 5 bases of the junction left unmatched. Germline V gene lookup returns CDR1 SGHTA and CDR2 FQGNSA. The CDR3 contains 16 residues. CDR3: CASSLGAGYDTGELFF. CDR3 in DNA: TGTGCCAGCAGCTTAGGAGCGGGGTACGACACCGGGGAGCTGTTTTTT. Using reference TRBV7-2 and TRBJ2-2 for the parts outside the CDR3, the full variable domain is GAGVSQSPSNKVTEKGKDVELRCDPISGHTALYWYRQSLGQGLEFLIYFQGNSAPDKSGLPSDRFSAERTGGSVSTLTIQRTQQEDSAVYLCASSLGAGYDTGELFFGEGSRLTVL.

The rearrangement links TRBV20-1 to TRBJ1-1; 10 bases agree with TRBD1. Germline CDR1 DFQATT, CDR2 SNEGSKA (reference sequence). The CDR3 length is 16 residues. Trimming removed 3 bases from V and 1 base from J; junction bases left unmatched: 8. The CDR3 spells CSASPTGTGANTEAFF. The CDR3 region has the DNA TGCAGTGCTAGTCCGACCGGGACAGGGGCGAACACTGAAGCTTTCTTT.

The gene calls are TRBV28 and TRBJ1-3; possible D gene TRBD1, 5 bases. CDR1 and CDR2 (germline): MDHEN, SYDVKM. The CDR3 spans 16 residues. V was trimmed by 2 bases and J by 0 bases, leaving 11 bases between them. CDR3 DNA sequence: TGTGCCAGCAGTTTACGGACACGGGTCTCTGGAAACACCATATATTTT. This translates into CASSLRTRVSGNTIYF.

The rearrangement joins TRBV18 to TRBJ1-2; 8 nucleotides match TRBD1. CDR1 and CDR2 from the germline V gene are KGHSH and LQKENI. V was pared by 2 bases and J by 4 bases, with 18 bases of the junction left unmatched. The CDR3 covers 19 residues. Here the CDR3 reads CASSPNSVGTGFWGYGYTF. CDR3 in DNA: TGTGCCAGCTCACCAAATTCAGTCGGGACAGGTTTCTGGGGCTATGGCTACACCTTC.

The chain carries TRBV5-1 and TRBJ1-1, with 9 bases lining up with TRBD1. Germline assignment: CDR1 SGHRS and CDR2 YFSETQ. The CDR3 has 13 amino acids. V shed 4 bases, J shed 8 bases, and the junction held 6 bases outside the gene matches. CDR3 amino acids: CASSDGTGYEAFF. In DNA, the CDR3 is TGCGCCAGCAGCGACGGGACAGGGTACGAAGCTTTCTTT.

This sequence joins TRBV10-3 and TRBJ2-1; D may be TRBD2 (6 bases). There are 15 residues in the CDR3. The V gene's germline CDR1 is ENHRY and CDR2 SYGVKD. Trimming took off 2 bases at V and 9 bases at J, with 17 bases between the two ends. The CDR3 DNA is TGTGCCATCAGTGAGCCGAAGAACCCGGGAGTTGAGCAGTTCTTC. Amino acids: CAISEPKNPGVEQFF.